Included here is one T cell receptor beta chain sequence, with context. This clone's antigen is unknown. No base-level quality is on record; no much larger clone is a single base apart. From its cysteine to its phenylalanine, the CDR3 spans 14 amino acids. Only CDR3 DNA is held: 42 bases, read in frame from base 1. Germline trimming amounts to 6 bases on V and 7 bases on J, with 12 as the count of junction bases outside the gene matches. This specimen comes from a study of blood T cells in healthy people across ages (dated by TCRdb to about 2015). Background for the entire study: Template switching captured roughly one uniquely barcoded TCR beta cDNA molecule per two T cells in model experiments. Using deep sequencing normalized with unique cDNA molecular identifiers, the study measured how TCR beta repertoire diversity changes with age. To avoid experimental bias, donors of different ages were randomly spread across the sequencing lanes. Using the same blood draw, the study looked at two additional independent replicas of 1 million unique cDNA reads for two donors, one aged 18 to 30 and the other aged 80 or older. The donors were divided into four age groups: young (average around 17 years), middle-aged (about 39), aged (about 61) and long-lived (82).

The donors were roughly 40 Caucasian individuals from Russia, aged roughly 6 to 90 years, who were systemically healthy. Each donor gave about 9.2 milliliters of peripheral blood, drawn into EDTA-treated Vacutainer tubes. Ficoll-Paque density-gradient centrifugation was used to isolate PBMCs, with at least 6 million obtained per sample. Trizol reagent was used to extract total RNA from PBMCs, with at least 5 micrograms per sample. For every donor, an aliquot of PBMCs went through flow cytometry to measure the percentages of naive CD45RAhigh/CD27high T cells. Libraries were made using 5' RACE. A second PCR of about 6 to 11 cycles was run with a J-beta primer mix and a sample-barcoded 5' primer. A template-switch 5' adaptor carrying 12 random nucleotides introduced a unique molecular identifier onto each TCR beta cDNA molecule. Each sample yielded at least 2.5 million CDR3-containing paired-end reads. All of the RNA was converted into first-strand cDNA using the Mint cDNA synthesis kit, with a TRBC-specific oligonucleotide serving as the primer. All cDNA was treated with uracil-DNA glycosylase and then went through a first 18-cycle PCR with the universal primers M1SS and BC2_uni_R. The study's processing was this. For normalization, 1 million high-quality reads were randomly selected from each sample, with every read carrying a distinct molecular identifier. Instead of being binned into consensus sequences, reads that shared molecular identifiers were thrown out. MiTCR, with a Q25 quality threshold and the strictest error-elimination algorithm, was used for CDR3 identification, clonotype clustering and error correction. A nonparametric unseen species model with Euler transformation was used to estimate a lower bound on total TCR beta diversity. In-frame beta chains were kept once TCRdb had trimmed the public reads at Q25 with fastp and called clones with MiXCR. Under each unique CDR3 protein, matching rows form one entry showing the most common genes and DNA. None of the V and J calls come from the authors' own analysis; TCRdb made them. This sample is represented by over 1,500,000 distinct CDR3 sequences; 35% to 50% of them were singletons. Of the sample, under 30% is held by the ten largest clones.

Here is what the overall study found, with its caveats: There was a strong correlation between observed TCR beta diversity and the percentage of naive T cells measured by flow cytometry. As age increased, observed TCR beta diversity per million T cells dropped in a roughly linear way, and a significant reduction was already evident by age 40. Bulk unsorted PBMC profiling prevented conclusive comparison of naive and antigen-experienced compartments. Donor CMV infection status was unknown, potentially confounding age-related changes in expanded clonotypes. Estimates of total diversity based on one million sequenced T cells were considered lower bounds and underestimates. Compared with the aged group, more naive CD4+ T cells, fewer expanded clones and increased TCR diversity were shown by the long-lived group, suggesting age selection.

Recombination connected TRBV12-3 or TRBV12-4 to TRBJ2-7, with 7 middle bases fitting TRBD2. The sequenced material came from blood. The sequence was collected from a human donor in good health. The CDR3 sequence is CASRETSRVGEQYF. The bases read TGTGCCAGCAGGGAGACTAGCCGGGTCGGGGAGCAGTACTTC.